Listed below are T cell receptor beta chains from one sample, sequenced in a study of T cell repertoires in cytomegalovirus infection. For these receptors, no antigen is known. TCRdb fed the reads into MiXCR, producing one record per CDR3 protein. The sample lists roughly 990,000 distinct CDR3 sequences; under 40% were seen once. This specimen was cultured CD8+ T cells from PBMCs, taken from culture after CMV antigen stimulation. These receptors were taken from a human donor in good health (CMV status not recorded). Some clones in this sample may be carry-over from other donors' samples. Both conserved end residues are part of each CDR3. Each record gives: clone size, V gene, J gene, D gene, CDR3 DNA, CDR3 protein. D genes are given only for firm matches. Size is stated for part of the rows, as once, few or many counts, or as a class when the clone is expanded.

abundance: .
v_gene: TRBV15
j_gene: TRBJ1-6
d_gene: .
CDR3nt: TGTGCCACCAGCAGAGGAAGATCGGGCTCCTATAATTCACCCCTCCACTTT
CDR3aa: CATSRGRSGSYNSPLHF

abundance: .
v_gene: TRBV7-9
j_gene: TRBJ2-5
d_gene: .
CDR3nt: TGTGCCAGCAGCTCCGGATGGGCTACCCAAGAGACCCAGTACTTC
CDR3aa: CASSSGWATQETQYF

abundance: .
v_gene: TRBV9
j_gene: TRBJ1-1
d_gene: .
CDR3nt: TGTGCCAGCAGCTCGCCCCACGACTCCACTGAAGCTTTCTTT
CDR3aa: CASSSPHDSTEAFF

abundance: .
v_gene: TRBV24-1
j_gene: TRBJ2-2
d_gene: .
CDR3nt: TGTGCCACCAGCAGGGTGGCCGGGGAGCTGTTTTTT
CDR3aa: CATSRVAGELFF

abundance: .
v_gene: TRBV6-5
j_gene: TRBJ1-4
d_gene: .
CDR3nt: TGTGCCAGCAGTTACTCGTGGACAACTAATGAAAAACTGTTTTTT
CDR3aa: CASSYSWTTNEKLFF

abundance: many
v_gene: TRBV11-2
j_gene: TRBJ1-1
d_gene: .
CDR3nt: TGTGCCAGCAGCCTCCTGGGGTCCCTCTCCACTGAAGCTTTCTTT
CDR3aa: CASSLLGSLSTEAFF

abundance: many
v_gene: TRBV27
j_gene: TRBJ2-3
d_gene: TRBD1
CDR3nt: TGTGCCAGCAGCCTATACAGGGGAGGCACAGATACGCAGTATTTT
CDR3aa: CASSLYRGGTDTQYF

abundance: few
v_gene: TRBV19
j_gene: TRBJ1-2
d_gene: TRBD1
CDR3nt: TGTGCCAGTAGCCCGGTTGGGACAGGGGGCACATCTGGCTACACCTTC
CDR3aa: CASSPVGTGGTSGYTF

abundance: .
v_gene: TRBV7-9
j_gene: TRBJ2-1
d_gene: TRBD1
CDR3nt: TGTGCCAGCAGCCCGCGGGACAGGGCGACCTACAATGAGCAGTTCTTC
CDR3aa: CASSPRDRATYNEQFF

abundance: .
v_gene: TRBV27
j_gene: TRBJ1-5
d_gene: TRBD1
CDR3nt: TGTGCCAGCGGGGACCTTCGGACAGGGACTCAGCCCCAGCATTTT
CDR3aa: CASGDLRTGTQPQHF

abundance: .
v_gene: TRBV6-6
j_gene: TRBJ2-2
d_gene: .
CDR3nt: TGTGCCAGCTGTGTAGGGATGGACACCGGGGAGCTGTTTTTT
CDR3aa: CASCVGMDTGELFF

abundance: .
v_gene: TRBV5-1
j_gene: TRBJ1-5
d_gene: TRBD1
CDR3nt: TGCGCCAGCAGCTCCTCGACAGGGGAGAATCAGCCCCAGCATTTT
CDR3aa: CASSSSTGENQPQHF

abundance: .
v_gene: TRBV5-1
j_gene: TRBJ2-5
d_gene: .
CDR3nt: TGCGCCAGCAGCCAGGACAACCAAGAGACCCAGTACTTC
CDR3aa: CASSQDNQETQYF

abundance: .
v_gene: TRBV9
j_gene: TRBJ2-1
d_gene: TRBD1
CDR3nt: TGTGCCAGCAGCGTCGGGGAGACAGGGTCTCGCAATGAGCAGTTCTTC
CDR3aa: CASSVGETGSRNEQFF

abundance: .
v_gene: TRBV9
j_gene: TRBJ2-3
d_gene: TRBD1
CDR3nt: TGTGCCAGCAGCTTTCCTACAGGGGTCGAAAGCACAGATACGCAGTATTTT
CDR3aa: CASSFPTGVESTDTQYF

abundance: .
v_gene: TRBV6-2/TRBV6-3
j_gene: TRBJ2-5
d_gene: TRBD1
CDR3nt: TGTGCCAGCAGAAAGGGACAGGGAAGAGAGACCCAGTACTTC
CDR3aa: CASRKGQGRETQYF

abundance: .
v_gene: TRBV20-1
j_gene: TRBJ2-4
d_gene: .
CDR3nt: TGCAGTGCCCGGGTCCCAGTTCTAGCCAAAAACATTCAGTACTTC
CDR3aa: CSARVPVLAKNIQYF

abundance: .
v_gene: TRBV27
j_gene: TRBJ2-7
d_gene: TRBD1
CDR3nt: TGTGCCAGCAGTTCCGGGACAGGTGGTCGCGACGAGCAGTACTTC
CDR3aa: CASSSGTGGRDEQYF